Listed here are 13 T cell receptor beta chains from one sample, sequenced in a study of molecular identifiers for immune sequencing clone quantification. TCRdb re-called the PCR reads with MiXCR, one entry per CDR3 protein. In the table there are about 320,000 distinct CDR3 sequences, 20% to 25% of which are singletons. What was sequenced was naive CD8+ T cells from blood, with Jurkat cell RNA spiked in. The sample's subset: FACS-sorted CD8+CD4-CCR7+CD45RA+ naive T cells. Receptor source: a human donor in good health. Some libraries in this study had Jurkat cell RNA spiked in.

A few counts support this clonotype. The chain recombines TRBV20-1 with TRBJ2-2, with D possibly TRBD1 on 6 matching bases. The CDR3 runs to 17 residues. With 0 bases removed from V and 1 base from J, the gap between germline ends came to 15 bases. CDR1 DFQATT and CDR2 SNEGSKA come from the germline V gene (reference sequence). This CDR3 reads CSARDLTGTLNTGELFF. The CDR3 nucleotides read TGCAGTGCTAGAGATTTAACCGGGACACTGAACACCGGGGAGCTGTTTTTT.

This clonotype was detected many times. The rearrangement uses TRBV14 and TRBJ1-3; no reliable D call. Per the germline V gene, CDR1 is SGHDN and CDR2 is FVKESK. The CDR3 is 17 residues long. The V end lost 0 bases, the J end lost 0 bases, and 12 bases lay between the germline ends. This CDR3 is CASSQDLRPYSGNTIYF. In DNA, the CDR3 is TGTGCCAGCAGCCAAGATCTGAGACCCTACTCTGGAAACACCATATATTTT. Supplemented by reference TRBV14 and TRBJ1-3, the full variable domain reads EAGVTQFPSHSVIEKGQTVTLRCDPISGHDNLYWYRRVMGKEIKFLLHFVKESKQDESGMPNNRFLAERTGGTYSTLKVQPAELEDSGVYFCASSQDLRPYSGNTIYFGEGSWLTVV.

This clonotype has ten or more counts. The CDR3 is CSARDLWRAGEQYF. The CDR3 nucleotides read TGCAGTGCTAGAGATCTGTGGCGGGCCGGGGAGCAGTACTTC. This chain joins TRBV20-1 and TRBJ2-7; possibly TRBD2 for D (5 bases). CDR3 length: 14 residues. Trimming cost V 0 bases and J 7 bases, with 16 bases left between them. Germline CDR1 and CDR2: DFQATT and SNEGSKA (reference sequence).

Points on this clonotype: A much larger clonotype is one base distant, so this may be a read error. The rearrangement uses TRBV7-9 and TRBJ1-1; TRBD1 agrees at 7 bases. Trimming removed 6 bases from V and 7 bases from J; junction bases left unmatched: 14. This CDR3 spans 15 amino acids. In germline, CDR1 is SEHNR, CDR2 FQNEAQ (reference sequence). For the CDR3, the DNA is TGTGCCAGCAGTCCCGGGGACAGAACAAGGGTTGAAGCTTTCTTT. This encodes CASSPGDRTRVEAFF.

The table lists this clonotype with many counts. The chain couples TRBV2 to TRBJ2-6; no firm D call. Per the germline V gene, CDR1 is SNHLY and CDR2 is FYNNEI. Trimming shortened V by 5 bases and J by 0 bases, and 5 bases separated the two germline ends. The CDR3 spans 14 residues. The CDR3: CASSTPSGANVLTF. CDR3 in DNA: TGTGCCAGCAGTACGCCCTCTGGGGCCAACGTCCTGACTTTC. Complete variable domain (other parts from reference TRBV2 and TRBJ2-6): EPEVTQTPSHQVTQMGQEVILRCVPISNHLYFYWYRQILGQKVEFLVSFYNNEISEKSEIFDDQFSVERPDGSNFTLKIRSTKLEDSAMYFCASSTPSGANVLTFGAGSRLTVL.

This clonotype was counted many times. The chain recombines TRBV7-9 with TRBJ2-7; 10 nucleotides line up with TRBD2. Losses at the gene ends were 5 bases for V and 0 bases for J; bases not matched to a gene: 7. Germline CDR1 and CDR2: SEHNR and FQNEAQ (reference sequence). CDR3 length equals 16 residues. For the CDR3, the DNA is TGTGCCAGCAGCATAGGGACTAGCGCTTACTCCTACGAGCAGTACTTC. It codes for CASSIGTSAYSYEQYF.

This clonotype was recorded a few times. The chain has TRBV3-1 and TRBJ1-5; 8 positions match TRBD1. The V gene's germline CDR1 is LGHDT and CDR2 YNNKEL (reference sequence). V shed 4 bases, J shed 3 bases, and the junction held 11 bases outside the gene matches. The CDR3 has 17 residues. The CDR3 is CASSPSRPGQANQPQHF. In nucleotides, the CDR3 is TGTGCCAGCAGCCCTTCACGCCCGGGACAGGCCAATCAGCCCCAGCATTTT.

This clonotype was counted many times. V gene TRBV4-1 combines with J gene TRBJ2-3; 11 bases fit TRBD2. J lost 4 bases, V lost 4 bases, and 10 bases had no gene match. The CDR3 totals 17 residues. Germline assignment: CDR1 MGHRA and CDR2 YSYEKL. CDR3 sequence: CASSLLLAGDHSDTQYF. CDR3 DNA: TGCGCCAGCAGCCTGCTACTAGCGGGGGACCACTCAGATACGCAGTATTTT.

The CDR3 DNA reads TGTGCCACCACATTCCCCCACCCCCATTACAGGGAGGAGTTGACTAACTATGGCTACACCTTC. Translating gives CATTFPHPHYREELTNYGYTF. J is TRBJ1-2 and V is TRBV24-1; TRBD1 might be the D (6 bases). V was trimmed by 8 bases and J by 0 bases, leaving 33 bases between them. The germline gives CDR1 KGHDR, CDR2 SFDVKD. This CDR3 contains 21 residues.

This clonotype was counted many times. The genes are TRBV6-4 and TRBJ2-3, with TRBD2 matching over 9 bases. The germline CDR1 and CDR2 sequences are MRHNA and SNTAGT. After removal of 3 bases from V and 2 bases from J, the junction contained 3 bases not matched to a gene. The CDR3 totals 15 residues. The CDR3, as DNA: TGTGCCAGCAGTGAAGGACTAGCGTCCACAGATACGCAGTATTTT. Translated, it gives CASSEGLASTDTQYF.

This clonotype has just one count. This may arise from a read error, as a much more abundant clone is one base away. The chain joins TRBV13 to TRBJ2-7; the match to TRBD2 covers 7 bases. Germline assignment: CDR1 PRHDT and CDR2 FYEKMQ (reference sequence). The V segment lost 7 bases and the J segment 9 bases; nucleotides outside the gene matches: 9. The CDR3 has 12 residues. The DNA of the CDR3 is TGTGCCAGCACCCAAGGAACGGGAGGGCAGTACTTC. Its translation is CASTQGTGGQYF.

This clonotype was observed at least ten times. The rearrangement joins TRBV25-1 to TRBJ2-1, with D uncertain. Trimming stripped 5 bases from V and 1 base from J, with 15 bases between. The germline V gene encodes CDR1 MGHDK and CDR2 SYGVNS. This CDR3 comprises 16 residues. The DNA for the CDR3 is TGTGCCAGCAGTAGACAACGGACGGCGTCCTACAATGAGCAGTTCTTC. Amino acids: CASSRQRTASYNEQFF.

This clonotype was picked up many times. The rearrangement uses TRBV27 and TRBJ2-7; D perhaps matches TRBD2 (5 bases). In germline, CDR1 is MNHEY, CDR2 SMNVEV (reference sequence). With 6 bases removed from V and 4 bases from J, the gap between germline ends came to 13 bases. The CDR3 consists of 13 residues. As DNA, the CDR3 is TGTGCCAGCAGCCACGACCCGGGGTACGAGCAGTACTTC. It translates to CASSHDPGYEQYF.